This TCR beta chain derives from a study of T cell responses to AZD1222 COVID-19 vaccine. Looking at the study overall: Researchers grouped second doses given at about 4 or about 12 weeks into one pool.

The ends lost 3 bases at V and 3 bases at J; junction bases unmatched: 2. The germline V gene has CDR1 SGHAT and CDR2 FQNNGV. This CDR3 contains 14 residues. Assay used: immunoSEQ multiplex PCR; TCRdb lists only in-frame clones, some missing. The data hold more than 150,000 clones, with approximately 90% observed a single time. To note about this clone: Its matching antigen is unknown.

Study results and caveats: Repertoire samples came only from after the peak T cell response. Only 6 or 7 individuals given AZD1222 were seropositive at baseline. Unmutated variant regions are reportedly targeted by nearly half of spike-specific TCRs.

This clonotype was obtained from an adult in good health. The chain has TRBV11-2 and TRBJ2-7, with 10 bases aligning to TRBD2. The sample here was peripheral blood, taken on day 0 of AZD1222 vaccination. CDR3 sequence: CASSFTSGNYEQYF. CDR3 DNA sequence: TGTGCCAGCAGCTTTACTAGCGGGAACTACGAGCAGTACTTC.